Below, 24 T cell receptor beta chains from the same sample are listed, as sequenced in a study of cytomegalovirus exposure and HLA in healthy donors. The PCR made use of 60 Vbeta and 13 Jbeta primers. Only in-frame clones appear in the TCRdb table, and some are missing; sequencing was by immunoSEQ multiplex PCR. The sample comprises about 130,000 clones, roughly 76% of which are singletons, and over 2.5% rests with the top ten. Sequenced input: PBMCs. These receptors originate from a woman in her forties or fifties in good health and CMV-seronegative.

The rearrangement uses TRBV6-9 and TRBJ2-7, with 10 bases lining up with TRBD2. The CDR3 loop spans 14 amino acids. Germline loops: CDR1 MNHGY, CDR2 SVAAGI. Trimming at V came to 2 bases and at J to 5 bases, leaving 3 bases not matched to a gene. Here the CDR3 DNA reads TGTGCCAGCAGTTATAGCGGGAGGGTCCACGAGCAGTACTTC. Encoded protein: CASSYSGRVHEQYF.

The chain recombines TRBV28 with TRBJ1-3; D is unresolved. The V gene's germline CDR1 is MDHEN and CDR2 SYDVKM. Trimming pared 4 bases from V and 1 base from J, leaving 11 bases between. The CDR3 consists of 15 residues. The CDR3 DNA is TGTGCCAGCAGTTCCTTATTTATTTCTGGAAACACCATATATTTT. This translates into CASSSLFISGNTIYF.

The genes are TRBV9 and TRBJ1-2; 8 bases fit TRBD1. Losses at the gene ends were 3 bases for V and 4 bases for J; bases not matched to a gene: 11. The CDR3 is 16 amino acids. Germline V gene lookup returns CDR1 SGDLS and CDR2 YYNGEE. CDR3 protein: CASSASTGVTSYGYTF. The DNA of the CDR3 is TGTGCCAGCAGCGCCTCGACAGGGGTAACGTCCTATGGCTACACCTTC.

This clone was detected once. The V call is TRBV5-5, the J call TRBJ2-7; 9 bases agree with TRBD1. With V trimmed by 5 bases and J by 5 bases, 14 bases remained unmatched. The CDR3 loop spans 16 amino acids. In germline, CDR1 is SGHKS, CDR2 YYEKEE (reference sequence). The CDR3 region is CASSRTPGQGVHEQYF. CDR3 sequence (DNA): TGTGCCAGCAGTCGCACACCGGGACAGGGTGTCCACGAGCAGTACTTC.

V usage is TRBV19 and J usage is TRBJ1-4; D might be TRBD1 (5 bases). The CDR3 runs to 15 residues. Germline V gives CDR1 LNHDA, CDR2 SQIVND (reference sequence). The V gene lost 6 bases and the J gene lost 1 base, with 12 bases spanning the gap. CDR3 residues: CASSPLGGTNEKLFF. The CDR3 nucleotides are TGTGCCAGTAGCCCCCTGGGGGGAACTAATGAAAAACTGTTTTTT.

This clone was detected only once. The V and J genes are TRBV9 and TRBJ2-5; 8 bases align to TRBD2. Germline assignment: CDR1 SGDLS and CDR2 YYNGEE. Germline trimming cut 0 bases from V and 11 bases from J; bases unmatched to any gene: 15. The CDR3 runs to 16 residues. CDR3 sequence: CASSVGGSGNPGEQYF. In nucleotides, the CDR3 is TGTGCCAGCAGCGTAGGGGGTAGCGGGAACCCAGGAGAGCAGTACTTC.

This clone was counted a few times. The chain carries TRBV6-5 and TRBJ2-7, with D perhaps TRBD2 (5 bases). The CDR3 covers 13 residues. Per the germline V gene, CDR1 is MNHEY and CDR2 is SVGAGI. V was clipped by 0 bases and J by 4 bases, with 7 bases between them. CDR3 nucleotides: TGTGCCAGCAGTTACTCCGAGGGATACGAGCAGTACTTC. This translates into CASSYSEGYEQYF.

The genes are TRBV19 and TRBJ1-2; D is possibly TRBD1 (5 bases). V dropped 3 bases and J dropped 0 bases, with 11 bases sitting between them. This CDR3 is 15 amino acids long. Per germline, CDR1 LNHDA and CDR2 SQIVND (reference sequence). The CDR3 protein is CASSMVQAANYGYTF. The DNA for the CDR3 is TGTGCCAGTAGTATGGTACAGGCGGCTAACTATGGCTACACCTTC.

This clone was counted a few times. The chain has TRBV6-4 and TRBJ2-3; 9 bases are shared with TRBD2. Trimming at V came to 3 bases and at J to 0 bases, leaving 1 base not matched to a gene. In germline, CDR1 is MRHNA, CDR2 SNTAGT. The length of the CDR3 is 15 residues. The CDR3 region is CASSELAGSTDTQYF. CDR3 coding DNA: TGTGCCAGCAGTGAACTAGCGGGTAGCACAGATACGCAGTATTTT.

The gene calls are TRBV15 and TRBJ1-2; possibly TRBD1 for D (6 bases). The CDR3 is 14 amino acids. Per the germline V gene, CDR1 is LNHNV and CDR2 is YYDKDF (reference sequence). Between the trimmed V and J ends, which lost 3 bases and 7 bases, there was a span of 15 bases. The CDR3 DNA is TGTGCCACCAGCAGTGTTACAGGGAACCTTGGCTACACCTTC. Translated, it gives CATSSVTGNLGYTF.

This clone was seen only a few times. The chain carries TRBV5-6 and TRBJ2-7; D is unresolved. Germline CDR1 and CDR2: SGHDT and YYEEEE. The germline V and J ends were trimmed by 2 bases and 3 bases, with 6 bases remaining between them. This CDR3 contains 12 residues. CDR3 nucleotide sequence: TGTGCCAGCAGCTTTCTTCTCTACGAGCAGTACTTC. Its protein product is CASSFLLYEQYF.

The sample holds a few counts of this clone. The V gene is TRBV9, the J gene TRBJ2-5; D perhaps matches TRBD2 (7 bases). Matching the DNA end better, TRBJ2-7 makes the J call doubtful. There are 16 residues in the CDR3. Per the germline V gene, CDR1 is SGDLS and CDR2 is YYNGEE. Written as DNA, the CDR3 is TGTGCCAGCAGCGTAGCGGGGGGCGACGAGTCCTACGAGCAGTACTTC. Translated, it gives CASSVAGGDESYEQYF.

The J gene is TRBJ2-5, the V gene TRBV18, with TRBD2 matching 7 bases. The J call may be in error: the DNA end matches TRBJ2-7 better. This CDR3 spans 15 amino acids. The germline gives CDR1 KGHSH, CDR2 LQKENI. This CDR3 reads CASSPTPGGSYEQYF. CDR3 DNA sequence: TGTGCCAGCTCACCAACCCCGGGAGGCTCCTACGAGCAGTACTTC.

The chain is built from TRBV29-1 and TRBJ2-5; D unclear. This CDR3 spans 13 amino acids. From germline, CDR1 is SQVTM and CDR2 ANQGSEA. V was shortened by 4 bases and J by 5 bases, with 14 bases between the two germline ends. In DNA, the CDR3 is TGCAGCGTTGTCGGTGGGCGTACCGAGACCCAGTACTTC. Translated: CSVVGGRTETQYF.

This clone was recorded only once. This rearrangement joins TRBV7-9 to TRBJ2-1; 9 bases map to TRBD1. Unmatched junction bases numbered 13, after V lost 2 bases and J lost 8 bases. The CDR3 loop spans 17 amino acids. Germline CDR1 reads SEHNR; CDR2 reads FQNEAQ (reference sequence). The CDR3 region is CASSLSSGGTGKDEQFF. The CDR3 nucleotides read TGTGCCAGCAGCTTAAGTTCTGGCGGGACAGGGAAGGATGAGCAGTTCTTC.

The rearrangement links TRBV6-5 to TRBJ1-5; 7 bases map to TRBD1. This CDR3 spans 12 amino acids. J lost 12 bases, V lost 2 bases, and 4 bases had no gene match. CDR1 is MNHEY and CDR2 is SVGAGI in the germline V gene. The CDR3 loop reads CASSYDGQDQHF. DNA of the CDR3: TGTGCCAGCAGTTACGATGGACAGGACCAGCATTTT.

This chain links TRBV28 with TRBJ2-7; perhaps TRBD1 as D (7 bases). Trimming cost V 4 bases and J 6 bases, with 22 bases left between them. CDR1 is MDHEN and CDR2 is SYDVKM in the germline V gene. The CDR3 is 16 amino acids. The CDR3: CASSSRWGQGGGEQYF. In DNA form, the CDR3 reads TGTGCCAGCAGTTCCCGGTGGGGGCAGGGGGGCGGCGAGCAGTACTTC.

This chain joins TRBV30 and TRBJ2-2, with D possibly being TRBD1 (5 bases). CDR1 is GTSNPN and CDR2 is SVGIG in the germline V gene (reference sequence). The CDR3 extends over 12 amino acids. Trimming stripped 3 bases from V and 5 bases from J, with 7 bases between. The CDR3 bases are TGTGCCTGGAGCCCAGGGACCGGGGAGCTGTTTTTT. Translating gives CAWSPGTGELFF.

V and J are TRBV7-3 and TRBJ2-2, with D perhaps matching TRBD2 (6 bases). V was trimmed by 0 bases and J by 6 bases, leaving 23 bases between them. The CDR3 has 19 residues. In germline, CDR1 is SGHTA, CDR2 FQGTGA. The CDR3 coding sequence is TGTGCCAGCAGCTTAACGTTAATTGGGGGGTTTTTTGCACCCGGGGAGCTGTTTTTT. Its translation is CASSLTLIGGFFAPGELFF.

In nucleotides, the CDR3 is TGTGCCAGCAGCCCACTAGCGGGAGCGGATACGCAGTATTTT. It is translated as CASSPLAGADTQYF. The chain is built from TRBV6-6 and TRBJ2-3; 11 nucleotides agree with TRBD2. Germline V gene lookup returns CDR1 MNHNY and CDR2 SVGAGI (reference sequence). This CDR3 has 14 amino acids. Trimming at V came to 6 bases and at J to 6 bases, leaving 5 bases not matched to a gene.

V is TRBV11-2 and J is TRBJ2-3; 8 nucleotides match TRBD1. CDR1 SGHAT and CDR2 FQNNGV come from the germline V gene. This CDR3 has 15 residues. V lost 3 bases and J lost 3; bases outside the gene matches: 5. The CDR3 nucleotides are TGTGCCAGCAGCTTCGACAGGGGCGCAACAGATACGCAGTATTTT. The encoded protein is CASSFDRGATDTQYF.

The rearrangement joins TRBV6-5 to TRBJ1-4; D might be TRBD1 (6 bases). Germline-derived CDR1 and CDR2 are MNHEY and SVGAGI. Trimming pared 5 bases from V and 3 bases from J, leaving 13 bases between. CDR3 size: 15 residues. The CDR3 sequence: CASSGMAGANEKLFF. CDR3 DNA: TGTGCCAGCAGTGGAATGGCAGGGGCTAATGAAAAACTGTTTTTT.

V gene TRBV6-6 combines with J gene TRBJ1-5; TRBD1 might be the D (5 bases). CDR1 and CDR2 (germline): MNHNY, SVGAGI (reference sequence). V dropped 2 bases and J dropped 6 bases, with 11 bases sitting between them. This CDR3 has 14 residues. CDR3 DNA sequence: TGTGCCAGCAGTTACAGGGGTCAAGGTCAGCCCCAGCATTTT. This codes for CASSYRGQGQPQHF.

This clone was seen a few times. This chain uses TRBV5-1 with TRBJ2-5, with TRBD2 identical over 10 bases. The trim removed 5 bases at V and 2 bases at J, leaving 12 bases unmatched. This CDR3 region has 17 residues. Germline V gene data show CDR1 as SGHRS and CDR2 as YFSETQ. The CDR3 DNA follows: TGCGCCAGCAGATGGTCTAGCGGGAGATATTTGCAAGAGACCCAGTACTTC. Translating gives CASRWSSGRYLQETQYF.